This is a list of T cell receptor beta chains from one sample in a study of Graves' ophthalmopathy and Graves' hyperthyroidism. Via MiXCR, TCRdb re-called the multiplex PCR reads, giving one row per CDR3 protein. The sample includes 300,000 to 500,000 distinct CDR3 sequences, 15% seen only once; the top ten take around 7%. The sample consisted of peripheral blood. Source of these receptors: a woman under 30 with stable Graves' hyperthyroidism. CDR3s include the opening cysteine and the closing phenylalanine or tryptophan. Each record gives: CDR3 protein, CDR3 DNA, D gene, clone size, J gene, V gene. A D gene is named only where the DNA matches it firmly. Expanded clones get a size class; other rows say once, few or many, or leave the size out.

CASSLLLAGAGGTQYF TGTGCCAGCAGCTTGCTACTAGCGGGGGCGGGGGGGACCCAGTACTTC TRBD2 many TRBJ2-5 TRBV7-2
CASSQVAGAGANVLTF TGTGCCAGCAGCCAAGTCGCAGGGGCTGGGGCCAACGTCCTGACTTTC - few TRBJ2-6 TRBV3-1
CASIPDRGGQETQYF TGTGCCAGCATTCCCGACCGGGGGGGCCAAGAGACCCAGTACTTC TRBD2 many TRBJ2-5 TRBV6-5
CSALGDYQETQYF TGCAGCGCTCTCGGGGACTACCAAGAGACCCAGTACTTC - many TRBJ2-5 TRBV29-1
CSARDGGHEQYF TGCAGTGCTAGAGATGGCGGCCACGAGCAGTACTTC - many TRBJ2-7 TRBV20-1
CSARQTSETQYF TGCAGTGCTAGACAGACCTCTGAGACCCAGTACTTC - - TRBJ2-5 TRBV20-1
CATLRGNTIYF TGTGCCACCCTACGGGGAAACACCATATATTTT - few TRBJ1-3 TRBV7-9
CATSRVEPSYGYTF TGTGCCACCAGCAGAGTCGAACCCAGCTATGGCTACACCTTC - few TRBJ1-2 TRBV15
CASKGRGDGNTIYF TGTGCCAGTAAGGGCAGGGGGGACGGAAACACCATATATTTT TRBD1 many TRBJ1-3 TRBV19
CASRETGAYGYTF TGTGCCAGCCGGGAGACAGGAGCCTATGGCTACACCTTC - many TRBJ1-2 TRBV28
CATSRDWGGNQPQHF TGTGCCACCAGCAGAGATTGGGGGGGCAATCAGCCCCAGCATTTT - many TRBJ1-5 TRBV15
CASSLGMGRQGPPDTEAFF TGTGCCAGCAGCTTGGGGATGGGGAGACAGGGGCCCCCGGACACTGAAGCTTTCTTT TRBD1 few TRBJ1-1 TRBV11-2
CASSGRAGRRAFF TGTGCCAGCAGCGGTAGGGCAGGGAGACGAGCTTTCTTT - - TRBJ1-1 TRBV5-6
CASSLSHRFAYNEQFF TGTGCCAGCAGCTTATCCCATAGGTTTGCCTACAATGAGCAGTTCTTC - many TRBJ2-1 TRBV7-8
CASSFRTGGGYEQYF TGTGCCAGCAGTTTCCGGACAGGGGGCGGGTACGAGCAGTACTTC TRBD1 - TRBJ2-7 TRBV28
CASSLMGTGGTYEQYF TGTGCCAGCAGTTTAATGGGGACAGGGGGTACCTACGAGCAGTACTTC TRBD1 few TRBJ2-7 TRBV28
CASRGQGWKNEQYF TGCGCCAGCAGGGGACAGGGCTGGAAAAACGAGCAGTACTTC TRBD1 many TRBJ2-7 TRBV5-1
CASSPDRGGSQYF TGTGCCAGCTCACCCGACAGGGGTGGATCGCAGTATTTT TRBD1 - TRBJ2-3 TRBV18
CASSYTRTAYQPQHF TGTGCCAGCAGTTACACTAGGACAGCCTATCAGCCCCAGCATTTT - many TRBJ1-5 TRBV6-2/TRBV6-3
CASSSPSGQGASGANVLTF TGTGCCAGCAGTTCCCCCTCGGGACAGGGGGCCTCTGGGGCCAACGTCCTGACTTTC TRBD1 few TRBJ2-6 TRBV27
CASSSRILNTEAFF TGTGCCAGCAGCTCCAGGATTTTGAACACTGAAGCTTTCTTT - few TRBJ1-1 TRBV7-9
CASSFSTVYGYTF TGTGCCAGCAGTTTCTCGACGGTCTATGGCTACACCTTC - once TRBJ1-2 TRBV12-3/TRBV12-4
CASSKEGYYTEAFF TGTGCCAGCAGTAAGGAGGGCTATTACACTGAAGCTTTCTTT - - TRBJ1-1 TRBV27
CASTALNTGELFF TGTGCCAGCACAGCCTTGAACACCGGGGAGCTGTTTTTT - - TRBJ2-2 TRBV6-2/TRBV6-3
CASSQALTWLQETQYF TGTGCCAGCAGCCAGGCTCTTACCTGGCTCCAAGAGACCCAGTACTTC - many TRBJ2-5 TRBV3-1
CASSFLGNNQPQHF TGTGCCAGCAGTTTTTTGGGAAACAATCAGCCCCAGCATTTT - many TRBJ1-5 TRBV6-5
CSAKSYSLQGANTGELFF TGCAGTGCTAAATCGTATTCGTTGCAGGGCGCGAACACCGGGGAGCTGTTTTTT - many TRBJ2-2 TRBV20-1
CASSRRGGAGERSGANVLTF TGTGCCAGCAGCCGGCGGGGGGGCGCGGGGGAGCGCTCTGGGGCCAACGTCCTGACTTTC TRBD2 - TRBJ2-6 TRBV4-2
CAISPGRGETQYF TGTGCCATCAGCCCAGGTAGAGGAGAGACCCAGTACTTC - - TRBJ2-5 TRBV10-3
CASMQSYEQYF TGTGCCAGCATGCAGAGCTACGAGCAGTACTTC - many TRBJ2-7 TRBV2
CASRSTGGNGYRF TGTGCCAGCAGGTCGACAGGGGGCAATGGCTACAGGTTC TRBD1 - TRBJ1-2 TRBV12-3/TRBV12-4
CASSLKPSSTDTQYF TGTGCCAGCAGCTTGAAGCCTTCTAGCACAGATACGCAGTATTTT - few TRBJ2-3 TRBV5-5
CASSQGMSNQPQHF TGTGCCAGTAGTCAGGGTATGAGCAATCAGCCCCAGCATTTT - - TRBJ1-5 TRBV19
CASSSRAKKQYF TGTGCCAGCAGCTCCCGGGCCAAAAAGCAGTACTTC - - TRBJ2-7 TRBV3-1
CSASDLGYTF TGCAGTGCTAGTGACCTTGGCTACACCTTC - many TRBJ1-2 TRBV20-1
CASSFGPSNYGYTF TGTGCCAGCAGCTTCGGTCCCAGTAACTATGGCTACACCTTC - many TRBJ1-2 TRBV7-3
CASSTDVASPLHF TGTGCCAGCAGCACCGACGTCGCCTCACCCCTCCACTTT - many TRBJ1-6 TRBV13
CASSTGGGRTEAFF TGCGCCAGCAGCACAGGGGGCGGAAGGACTGAAGCTTTCTTT TRBD1 many TRBJ1-1 TRBV5-1
CASSLLSLNTEAFF TGTGCCAGCAGTTTATTAAGTTTGAACACTGAAGCTTTCTTT - many TRBJ1-1 TRBV12-3/TRBV12-4
CASRDRGPPYGYTF TGTGCCAGCAGAGACAGGGGACCTCCCTATGGCTACACCTTC TRBD1 many TRBJ1-2 TRBV6-1
CSAEASPEAFF TGCAGTGCAGAGGCTTCACCTGAAGCTTTCTTT - many TRBJ1-1 TRBV20-1
CASSSLYWGRGLANYGYTF TGTGCCAGCAGTTCCTTATATTGGGGCAGGGGTTTAGCTAACTATGGCTACACCTTC - - TRBJ1-2 TRBV6-2/TRBV6-3
CASSSGLPYGYTF TGTGCCAGCAGTTCTGGGCTCCCCTATGGCTACACCTTC - - TRBJ1-2 TRBV12-3/TRBV12-4
CASRRVYSNQPQHF TGTGCCAGCCGAAGGGTATATAGCAATCAGCCCCAGCATTTT - many TRBJ1-5 TRBV28
CASRPPGVNTEAFF TGTGCCAGTAGACCCCCAGGGGTGAACACTGAAGCTTTCTTT - many TRBJ1-1 TRBV19
CSARGGRITYEQYF TGCAGTGCTAGAGGAGGGAGGATTACCTACGAGCAGTACTTC - few TRBJ2-7 TRBV20-1
CSVGGDRDSEQYF TGCAGCGTTGGGGGGGACAGGGATAGCGAGCAGTACTTC TRBD1 many TRBJ2-7 TRBV29-1
CASSLDPAAGTGELFF TGTGCCAGCAGCTTAGATCCGGCGGCGGGGACCGGGGAGCTGTTTTTT - - TRBJ2-2 TRBV11-2
CASSELSIPSSYEQYF TGTGCCAGCAGTGAATTGTCTATACCGAGCTCCTACGAGCAGTACTTC - many TRBJ2-7 TRBV6-1
CASRQDSLLSPLHF TGTGCCAGCAGACAGGACAGTTTACTTTCACCCCTCCACTTT - many TRBJ1-6 TRBV27
CASSYPGVGSNQPQHF TGTGCCAGCAGTTACCCCGGGGTAGGGAGCAATCAGCCCCAGCATTTT - many TRBJ1-5 TRBV6-2/TRBV6-3
CASSVGQGGNYGYTF TGTGCCAGCAGCGTAGGACAGGGGGGGAACTATGGCTACACCTTC TRBD1 many TRBJ1-2 TRBV9
CASSQTGGGGSPLHF TGTGCCAGCTCACAAACAGGGGGCGGAGGTTCACCCCTCCACTTT TRBD1 many TRBJ1-6 TRBV18
CASSRGGAGELFF TGTGCCAGCAGCCGAGGCGGGGCCGGGGAGCTGTTTTTT - many TRBJ2-2 TRBV3-1
CASSIGETGGTGEQYF TGTGCCAGTAGTATAGGAGAGACAGGGGGTACCGGAGAGCAGTACTTC TRBD1 - TRBJ2-7 TRBV19
CSVTGTVAVRVEQYF TGCAGTGTAACCGGGACAGTCGCGGTGCGGGTAGAGCAGTACTTC TRBD1 - TRBJ2-7 TRBV20-1
CASRHRGTIYEQYF TGTGCCAGCAGACACAGGGGTACAATCTACGAGCAGTACTTC TRBD1 many TRBJ2-7 TRBV2
CASSYSMVESEETQYF TGTGCCAGCAGTTACTCGATGGTTGAGAGTGAAGAGACCCAGTACTTC - many TRBJ2-5 TRBV6-5